This T cell receptor (beta chain) was recorded in a study of CD8+ T cells in alopecia areata. Following extraction, RNA underwent reverse transcription to cDNA, which served as the sequencing template. Sequencing used immunoSEQ multiplex PCR; TCRdb keeps in-frame clones, though not all of them. The sample lists over 150,000 clones; roughly 56% were seen once. Regarding this clone: No antigen is known for it.

Sorted out of PBMCs were CD4+ T cells and CD8+ T cells. Points from the study as a whole: Unlike in mice, where it was clearer, TCR sharing across patients was less clear, possibly HLA-related. Scalp sequencing also captures normal skin's resident alphabeta T cells. More clonal than normal scalp was lesional scalp, particularly alopecia totalis/universalis.

This TCR was sampled from a human donor in good health. What was sequenced was CD8+ T cells sorted from blood.

This chain's CDR3 is CASSSGQGRSTDTQYF. In DNA, the CDR3 is TGTGCCAGCAGCTCGGGACAGGGTCGAAGCACAGATACGCAGTATTTT. The V and J genes are TRBV7-3 and TRBJ2-3, with TRBD1 matching over 9 bases. Germline V gives CDR1 SGHTA, CDR2 FQGTGA. CDR3 size: 16 residues. V lost 4 bases, J lost 0 bases, and 5 bases stayed unmatched.